Following are 23 T cell receptor beta chains from one sample sequenced in a study of cytomegalovirus exposure and HLA in healthy donors. A multiplex PCR was run with 60 Vbeta primers and 13 Jbeta primers. Method: immunoSEQ multiplex PCR; TCRdb's copy keeps in-frame clones and lacks some. The sample comprises approximately 97,000 clones, over 60% of which are singletons, and approximately 3.4% rests with the top ten. Source material: PBMCs. The receptors originated from a male donor in good health and CMV-seropositive.

This clone was counted only a few times. This chain uses TRBV5-1 with TRBJ2-2, with D unclear. The germline V gene encodes CDR1 SGHRS and CDR2 YFSETQ. The CDR3 spans 17 residues. V was pared by 3 bases and J by 2 bases, with 17 bases between. The CDR3 protein is CASSYRPSTSNTGELFF. The CDR3 DNA reads as TGCGCCAGCAGCTATCGTCCTTCTACCTCAAACACCGGGGAGCTGTTTTTT.

V and J are TRBV2 and TRBJ2-4; 14 bases align to TRBD2. J gave up 7 bases and V 7 bases, and 6 bases lay outside the gene matches. The CDR3 consists of 15 residues. Germline-derived CDR1 and CDR2 are SNHLY and FYNNEI. CDR3 loop: CASTVTSGGANIQYF. The CDR3 coding sequence is TGTGCCAGCACCGTGACTAGCGGGGGGGCCAACATTCAGTACTTC.

The J gene is TRBJ1-4, the V gene TRBV11-3, with a weak D call TRBD1 (5 bases). Trimming shortened V by 7 bases and J by 0 bases, and 12 bases separated the two germline ends. This CDR3 region has 15 residues. The V gene's germline CDR1 is SGHNT and CDR2 YENEEA. CDR3 in DNA: TGTGCCAGCATCCAGGCGACAGCAACTAATGAAAAACTGTTTTTT. The encoded protein is CASIQATATNEKLFF.

The chain couples TRBV4-1 to TRBJ1-4, with a weak D call TRBD1 (5 bases). V was pared by 0 bases and J by 4 bases, with 18 bases between. Germline CDR1 MGHRA, CDR2 YSYEKL. The CDR3 covers 18 residues. CDR3: CASSQDRGAQRGNEKLFF. CDR3 bases: TGCGCCAGCAGCCAAGATCGCGGGGCTCAGAGGGGTAATGAAAAACTGTTTTTT.

In its sample, this clone was seen a few times. The chain couples TRBV7-2 to TRBJ2-3; D possibly corresponds to TRBD2 (6 bases). Per germline, CDR1 SGHTA and CDR2 FQGNSA. Deletions cut 4 bases from V and 11 bases from J, with 22 bases between. CDR3 size: 15 residues. The CDR3 protein is CASSYFTPGEEGQYF. CDR3 in DNA: TGTGCCAGCAGCTATTTCACACCCGGGGAGGAAGGGCAGTATTTT. Full variable domain (missing parts from reference TRBV7-2 and TRBJ2-3): GAGVSQSPSNKVTEKGKDVELRCDPISGHTALYWYRQSLGQGLEFLIYFQGNSAPDKSGLPSDRFSAERTGGSVSTLTIQRTQQEDSAVYLCASSYFTPGEEGQYFGPGTRLTVL.

The chain links TRBV13 to TRBJ2-1, with D unclear. This CDR3 region has 13 residues. The germline V and J ends were trimmed by 5 bases and 8 bases, with 13 bases remaining between them. Looked up from germline, CDR1 is PRHDT and CDR2 is FYEKMQ (reference sequence). CDR3 nucleotide sequence: TGTGCCAGCAGCGCAACAAGTACCCATGAGCAGTTCTTC. Its translation is CASSATSTHEQFF. The variable domain in full, completed from reference TRBV13 and TRBJ2-1, reads AAGVIQSPRHLIKEKRETATLKCYPIPRHDTVYWYQQGPGQDPQFLISFYEKMQSDKGSIPDRFSAQQFSDYHSELNMSSLELGDSALYFCASSATSTHEQFFGPGTRLTVL.

J is TRBJ1-6 and V is TRBV6-5; TRBD1 aligns across 8 bases. This CDR3 comprises 14 residues. The germline gives CDR1 MNHEY, CDR2 SVGAGI. Germline trimming cut 7 bases from V and 5 bases from J; bases unmatched to any gene: 4. CDR3 region: CASTDRADNSPLHF. The DNA of the CDR3 is TGTGCCAGCACGGACAGGGCGGATAATTCACCCCTCCACTTT.

The chain uses TRBV2 and TRBJ2-3, with 8 bases lining up with TRBD2. Germline V CDR1 and CDR2: SNHLY, FYNNEI. The CDR3 covers 15 residues. Germline trimming cut 3 bases from V and 2 bases from J; bases unmatched to any gene: 4. CDR3 residues: CASSDLAGNTDTQYF. As DNA, the CDR3 is TGTGCCAGCAGTGACCTAGCGGGCAACACAGATACGCAGTATTTT. The full variable domain, in which reference TRBV2 and TRBJ2-3 provide the parts outside the CDR3, is EPEVTQTPSHQVTQMGQEVILRCVPISNHLYFYWYRQILGQKVEFLVSFYNNEISEKSEIFDDQFSVERPDGSNFTLKIRSTKLEDSAMYFCASSDLAGNTDTQYFGPGTRLTVL.

The CDR3 DNA reads as TGTGCCAGCGGTGTCCCGGGACTAGGAGGATCCGGGGAGCTGTTTTTT. Amino acids: CASGVPGLGGSGELFF. The V call is TRBV25-1, the J call TRBJ2-2; 8 bases line up with TRBD2. The junction had 14 bases not matched to a gene; V was cut back by 8 bases and J by 6 bases. CDR3 length: 16 residues. Germline CDR1 reads MGHDK; CDR2 reads SYGVNS.

This clone appeared a few times. This chain joins TRBV28 and TRBJ2-2; tentatively, D is TRBD2 (6 bases). The CDR3 covers 16 residues. Trimming removed 1 base from V and 5 bases from J, with 14 bases in between. The germline V gene encodes CDR1 MDHEN and CDR2 SYDVKM. CDR3 sequence: CASSLYAGRGTGELFF. CDR3 sequence (DNA): TGTGCCAGCAGTTTATATGCGGGGCGTGGGACCGGGGAGCTGTTTTTT.

Of note for this clone: One junction end does not reproduce the germline sequence, and a read error may be involved. The chain has TRBV6-6 and TRBJ2-3, with TRBD2 identical over 14 bases. Germline CDR1 reads MNHNY; CDR2 reads SVGAGI (reference sequence). This CDR3 is 15 amino acids long. The CDR3 region has the DNA TGTGCCAGCAGCTTACCCGGGACTAGCGGGGGTCCTCCCAGTTTT. It codes for CASSLPGTSGGPPSF.

This clone has only one observation. The rearrangement links TRBV29-1 to TRBJ2-1; the D gene is possibly TRBD2 (5 bases). This CDR3 comprises 13 residues. Germline values: CDR1 SQVTM, CDR2 ANQGSEA. Trimming stripped 5 bases from V and 4 bases from J, with 12 bases between. In DNA form, the CDR3 reads TGCAGCGTTCCCCCTGGGAGATACAATGAGCAGTTCTTC. Translating it yields CSVPPGRYNEQFF.

This chain links TRBV6-6 with TRBJ2-7; 9 bases align to TRBD1. CDR1 MNHNY and CDR2 SVGAGI come from the germline V gene (reference sequence). After removal of 9 bases from V and 9 bases from J, the junction contained 6 bases not matched to a gene. The CDR3 extends over 11 amino acids. The CDR3 DNA reads as TGTGCCAGTGGACAGGGGAATAGGCAGTACTTC. It is translated as CASGQGNRQYF.

This clone was counted between two and nine times. The CDR3 region is CASSRGPLNPEAFF. In nucleotides, the CDR3 is TGCGCCAGCAGCCGCGGTCCGTTAAACCCTGAAGCTTTCTTT. The chain uses TRBV5-1 and TRBJ1-1; no reliable D call. Germline V lookup: CDR1 SGHRS, CDR2 YFSETQ. V was shortened by 4 bases and J by 6 bases, with 16 bases between the two germline ends. This CDR3 is built from 14 residues. The variable domain in full, completed from reference TRBV5-1 and TRBJ1-1, reads KAGVTQTPRYLIKTRGQQVTLSCSPISGHRSVSWYQQTPGQGLQFLFEYFSETQRNKGNFPGRFSGRQFSNSRSEMNVSTLELGDSALYLCASSRGPLNPEAFFGQGTRLTVV.

The CDR3 sequence: CASSRQEELFF. The CDR3 DNA follows: TGTGCCAGCAGTCGTCAGGAGGAGCTGTTTTTT. The chain joins TRBV6-6 to TRBJ2-2, with unresolved D. V shed 5 bases and J shed 10 bases, with 8 bases lying between them. CDR3 length equals 11 residues. CDR1 and CDR2 from the germline V gene are MNHNY and SVGAGI (reference sequence).

This rearrangement joins TRBV13 to TRBJ2-2, with D possibly being TRBD1 (6 bases). Germline-derived CDR1 and CDR2 are PRHDT and FYEKMQ (reference sequence). CDR3 length: 11 residues. V lost 5 bases and J 10 bases, leaving 8 bases between the germline ends. The CDR3 loop is CASSGGQELFF. CDR3 nucleotide sequence: TGTGCCAGCAGCGGGGGCCAGGAGCTGTTTTTT.

This clone turned up a few times. The V call is TRBV10-3, the J call TRBJ2-7; 7 bases match TRBD1. CDR3 size: 15 residues. The V segment lost 6 bases and the J segment 4 bases; nucleotides outside the gene matches: 12. CDR1 is ENHRY and CDR2 is SYGVKD in the germline V gene. The CDR3 here is CAIRERSVQGYEQYF. In DNA, the CDR3 is TGTGCCATCAGGGAGAGGTCGGTACAGGGGTACGAGCAGTACTTC.

This clone has only a few counts. The chain is built from TRBV12-5 and TRBJ1-1; no clear D. This CDR3 has 11 amino acids. The germline V gene has CDR1 LGHNT and CDR2 FRNRAP. The V end lost 3 bases, the J end lost 7 bases, and 6 bases lay between the germline ends. CDR3 loop: CASGLGSEAFF. DNA for the CDR3: TGTGCTAGTGGTTTAGGGAGTGAAGCTTTCTTT.

CDR3 in DNA: TGCGCCAGCAGCAGGGACAGGGCTAACAATGAGCAGTTCTTC. It yields the protein CASSRDRANNEQFF. The chain links TRBV5-1 to TRBJ2-1, with TRBD1 matching 9 bases. Germline V gene sequence: CDR1 SGHRS, CDR2 YFSETQ. This CDR3 is built from 14 residues. V shed 4 bases and J 5 bases; nucleotides not matched to a gene: 4.

The chain recombines TRBV10-1 with TRBJ2-3, with a weak D call TRBD1 (6 bases). V was cut by 6 bases and J by 2 bases, with 12 bases left in between. This CDR3 spans 14 amino acids. Germline CDR1 reads WNHNN; CDR2 reads SYGVQD (reference sequence). In DNA form, the CDR3 reads TGCGCCAGCAGAGGACAGCAAGTCACAGATACGCAGTATTTT. This codes for CASRGQQVTDTQYF.

The chain combines TRBV5-1 with TRBJ1-1; D is unresolved. The germline CDR1 and CDR2 sequences are SGHRS and YFSETQ. Deletions cut 0 bases from V and 4 bases from J, with 7 bases between. CDR3 length equals 13 residues. The DNA for the CDR3 is TGCGCCAGCAGCTTGGGGGCCCCCACTGAAGCTTTCTTT. Translation gives CASSLGAPTEAFF.

The chain combines TRBV30 with TRBJ1-2; possible D gene TRBD1, 6 bases. The length of the CDR3 is 16 residues. Germline loops: CDR1 GTSNPN, CDR2 SVGIG (reference sequence). Deletions cut 0 bases from V and 1 base from J, with 15 bases between. Here the CDR3 reads CAWSVLGTRLNYGYTF. DNA for the CDR3: TGTGCCTGGAGTGTATTGGGGACACGTCTTAACTATGGCTACACCTTC.

To note about this clone: The sample has other DNA sequences that encode this CDR3 too. The chain carries TRBV4-2 and TRBJ1-1, with D tentatively TRBD1 (5 bases). V was pared by 1 base and J by 2 bases, with 11 bases between. The germline V gene has CDR1 LGHNA and CDR2 YNFKEQ. The CDR3 is 15 residues long. The CDR3 DNA follows: TGTGCCAGCAGCCAAGTTGCAGGGTCTAACACTGAAGCTTTCTTT. This codes for CASSQVAGSNTEAFF.